This is a list of T cell receptor beta chains from one sample in a study of response to subunit inactivated influenza vaccine. TCRdb called the RT-PCR reads again in MiXCR, with one record for every CDR3 protein. Of 550,000 to 800,000 distinct CDR3 sequences listed, about 14% were seen once; the top ten hold 6% to 8%. The sample was PBMCs from blood, taken roughly 2 weeks before vaccination. Receptors originate from a man aged 45 to 65 who received an inactivated influenza vaccine. The CDR3 runs from the conserved cysteine through the conserved F or W. A D gene is named only where the DNA matches it firmly.

v_call,d_call,j_call,cdr3_aa
TRBV18,.,TRBJ2-1,CASSPVTRLDYNEQFF
TRBV7-8,TRBD2,TRBJ2-1,CASSLGGTSGSDEQFF
TRBV12-3/TRBV12-4,TRBD1,TRBJ2-7,CASTLYGTGDGEQYF
TRBV7-2,TRBD1,TRBJ2-1,CASSLLGTGFSNEQFF
TRBV11-1,.,TRBJ2-3,CASSRSRADTQYF
TRBV9,.,TRBJ2-2,CATAKDRANTGELFF
TRBV20-1,.,TRBJ2-7,CSARDHLRVTYEQYF
TRBV7-2,TRBD2,TRBJ2-7,CASSLALAGAMGQYF
TRBV5-1,TRBD2,TRBJ2-1,CASSLAGLADSYNEQFF
TRBV6-2/TRBV6-3,TRBD2,TRBJ2-5,CASSYLSGRKETQYF
TRBV6-1,.,TRBJ2-6,CASLESSGANVLTF
TRBV5-1,.,TRBJ1-5,CASSPGVSSNQPQHF
TRBV4-2,.,TRBJ1-1,CASSQVGSKPEAFF
TRBV11-2,TRBD2,TRBJ2-7,CASSLGLAGVYYEQYF
TRBV7-8,TRBD1,TRBJ1-2,CASSMDRVGYGYTF
TRBV20-1,.,TRBJ1-1,CSARDGQMNTEAFF
TRBV20-1,TRBD1,TRBJ2-7,CSALGDRGEQYF
TRBV12-3/TRBV12-4,.,TRBJ1-1,CASSELGGLGLNTEAFF
TRBV5-1,TRBD2,TRBJ2-3,CASSLAAAGVPDTQYF
TRBV2,.,TRBJ2-7,CASSEVLHEQYF
TRBV28,.,TRBJ1-4,CASSLFPATNEKLFF
TRBV3-1,TRBD2,TRBJ2-1,CASSQAVGGPGNEQFF
TRBV11-2,TRBD2,TRBJ2-1,CASSLAGGRVNNEQFF
TRBV24-1,.,TRBJ2-5,CATSDFGQGQETQYF
TRBV15,TRBD1,TRBJ2-1,CATSETGAPYNEQFF
TRBV25-1,TRBD2,TRBJ2-1,CASRLAGSSYNEQFF
TRBV20-1,TRBD2,TRBJ2-5,CSARPSGRAEETQYF
TRBV15,TRBD1,TRBJ1-4,CATQRAGQGVEKLFF
TRBV10-3,.,TRBJ2-2,CAMRDSINTGELFF
TRBV2,TRBD2,TRBJ2-1,CASSDAGGPVGEQFF
TRBV7-9,.,TRBJ2-5,CASSLPTDGQETQYF
TRBV20-1,.,TRBJ1-6,CSARPHLGVAGTPLHF
TRBV6-1,.,TRBJ2-6,CASSPDGRGSGANVLTF
TRBV7-2,TRBD2,TRBJ2-3,CASTLVGGRGLGDTQYF
TRBV3-1,TRBD2,TRBJ2-2,CASSLTSGSGAGELFF
TRBV12-3/TRBV12-4,.,TRBJ2-5,CASSRLGGVWETQYF
TRBV12-3/TRBV12-4,.,TRBJ1-2,CATGTGPIGDTF
TRBV7-9,TRBD2,TRBJ2-1,CASSSAGGGYNEQFF
TRBV9,TRBD2,TRBJ2-5,CASSVVGGDETQYF
TRBV6-6,.,TRBJ1-1,CASSYFQDTEAFF
TRBV6-5,.,TRBJ1-3,CASSYFAGRGPGNTIYF
TRBV29-1,.,TRBJ2-1,CSVAPTGYNEQFF
TRBV7-2,TRBD1,TRBJ2-2,CASSKTGSGDLFF
TRBV5-1,.,TRBJ1-1,CASSRREVTNTEAFF
TRBV20-1,.,TRBJ1-6,CSARNISPLHF
TRBV6-2/TRBV6-3,.,TRBJ2-7,CASSYSQRAVYEQYF
TRBV4-1,.,TRBJ1-1,CASSLGRRGEAFF
TRBV7-3,TRBD1,TRBJ2-3,CASSPGQGFWDTQYF
TRBV9,.,TRBJ1-5,CASRNEGEPKKPNQPQHF
TRBV12-3/TRBV12-4,.,TRBJ1-5,CASSPQSNQPQHF
TRBV9,TRBD2,TRBJ2-3,CASSVVAGEGTQYF
TRBV20-1,.,TRBJ1-3,CSARATLDTGYFNTIYF
TRBV5-1,TRBD2,TRBJ2-1,CASSLAGRFDNEQFF
TRBV7-8,TRBD1,TRBJ1-1,CASSSSTGVNNGAFF